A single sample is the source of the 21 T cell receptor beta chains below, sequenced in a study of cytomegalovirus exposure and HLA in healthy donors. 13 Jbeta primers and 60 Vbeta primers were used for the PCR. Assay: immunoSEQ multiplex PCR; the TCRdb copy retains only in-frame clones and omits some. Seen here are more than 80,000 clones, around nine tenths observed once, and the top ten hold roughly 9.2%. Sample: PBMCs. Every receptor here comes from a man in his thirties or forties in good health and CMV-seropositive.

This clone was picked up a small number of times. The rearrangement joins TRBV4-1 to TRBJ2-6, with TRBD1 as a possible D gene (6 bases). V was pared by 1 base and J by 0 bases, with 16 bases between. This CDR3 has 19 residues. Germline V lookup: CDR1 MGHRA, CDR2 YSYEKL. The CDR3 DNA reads TGCGCCAGCAGCCAAGCGTTTAGACAGGCCGCCTCTGGGGCCAACGTCCTGACTTTC. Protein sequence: CASSQAFRQAASGANVLTF.

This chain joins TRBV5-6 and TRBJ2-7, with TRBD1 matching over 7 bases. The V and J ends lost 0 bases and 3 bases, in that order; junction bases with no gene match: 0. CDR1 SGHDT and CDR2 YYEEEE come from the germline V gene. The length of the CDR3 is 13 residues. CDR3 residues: CASSLDRGYEQYF. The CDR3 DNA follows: TGTGCCAGCAGCTTGGACAGGGGCTACGAGCAGTACTTC.

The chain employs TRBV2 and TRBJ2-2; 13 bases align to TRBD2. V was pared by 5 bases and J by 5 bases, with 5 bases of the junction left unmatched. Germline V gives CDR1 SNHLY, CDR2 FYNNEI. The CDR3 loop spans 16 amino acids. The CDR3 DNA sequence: TGTGCCAGCAGTAGGACTAGCGGGGGATTTACCGGGGAGCTGTTTTTT. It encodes CASSRTSGGFTGELFF.

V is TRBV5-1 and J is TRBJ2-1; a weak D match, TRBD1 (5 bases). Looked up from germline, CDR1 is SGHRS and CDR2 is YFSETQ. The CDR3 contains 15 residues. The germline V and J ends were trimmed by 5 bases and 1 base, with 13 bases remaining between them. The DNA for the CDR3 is TGCGCCAGCAGAGGGGATCCGGGTTCCTACAATGAGCAGTTCTTC. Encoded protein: CASRGDPGSYNEQFF.

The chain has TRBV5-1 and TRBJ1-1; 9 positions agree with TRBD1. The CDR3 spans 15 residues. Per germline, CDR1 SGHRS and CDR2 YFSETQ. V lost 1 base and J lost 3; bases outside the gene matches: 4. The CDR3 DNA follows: TGCGCCAGCAGCTTGACAGGGGGCGGTTACACTGAAGCTTTCTTT. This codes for CASSLTGGGYTEAFF. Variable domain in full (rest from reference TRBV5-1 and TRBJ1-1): KAGVTQTPRYLIKTRGQQVTLSCSPISGHRSVSWYQQTPGQGLQFLFEYFSETQRNKGNFPGRFSGRQFSNSRSEMNVSTLELGDSALYLCASSLTGGGYTEAFFGQGTRLTVV.

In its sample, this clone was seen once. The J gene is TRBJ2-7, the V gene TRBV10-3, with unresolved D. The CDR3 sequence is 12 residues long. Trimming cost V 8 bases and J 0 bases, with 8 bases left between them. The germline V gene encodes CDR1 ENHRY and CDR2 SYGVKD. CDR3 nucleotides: TGTGCCATCGGCGGTAGCTCCTACGAGCAGTACTTC. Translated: CAIGGSSYEQYF.

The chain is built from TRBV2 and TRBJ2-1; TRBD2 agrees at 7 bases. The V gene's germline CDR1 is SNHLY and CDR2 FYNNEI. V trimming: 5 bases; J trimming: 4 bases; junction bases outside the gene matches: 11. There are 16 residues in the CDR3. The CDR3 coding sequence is TGTGCCAGCAGTCCTCGGGGGGTGATGAAATACAATGAGCAGTTCTTC. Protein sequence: CASSPRGVMKYNEQFF.

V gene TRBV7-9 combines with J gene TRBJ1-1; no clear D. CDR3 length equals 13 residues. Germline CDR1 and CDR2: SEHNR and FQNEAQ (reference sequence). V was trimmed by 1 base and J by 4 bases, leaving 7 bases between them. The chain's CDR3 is CASSLDTATEAFF. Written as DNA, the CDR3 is TGTGCCAGCAGCTTAGATACAGCCACTGAAGCTTTCTTT.

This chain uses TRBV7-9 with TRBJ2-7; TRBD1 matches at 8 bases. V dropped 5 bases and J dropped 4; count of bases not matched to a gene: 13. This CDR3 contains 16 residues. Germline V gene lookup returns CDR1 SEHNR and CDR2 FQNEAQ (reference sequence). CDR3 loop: CASSPKTGTGVYEQYF. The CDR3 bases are TGTGCCAGCAGCCCGAAGACCGGGACAGGTGTTTACGAGCAGTACTTC.

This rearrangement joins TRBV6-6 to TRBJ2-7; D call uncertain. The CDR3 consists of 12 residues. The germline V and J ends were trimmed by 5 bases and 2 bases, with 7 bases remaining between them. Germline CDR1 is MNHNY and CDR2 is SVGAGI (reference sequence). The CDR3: CASSPRAYEQYF. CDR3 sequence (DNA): TGTGCCAGCAGTCCTCGGGCCTACGAGCAGTACTTC.

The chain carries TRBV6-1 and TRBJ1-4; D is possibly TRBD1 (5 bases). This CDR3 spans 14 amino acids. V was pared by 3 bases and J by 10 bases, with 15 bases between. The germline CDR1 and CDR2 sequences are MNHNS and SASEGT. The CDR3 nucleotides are TGTGCCAGCAGTGATTGGGCCACGGGGGGAAAACTGTTTTTT. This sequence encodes CASSDWATGGKLFF.

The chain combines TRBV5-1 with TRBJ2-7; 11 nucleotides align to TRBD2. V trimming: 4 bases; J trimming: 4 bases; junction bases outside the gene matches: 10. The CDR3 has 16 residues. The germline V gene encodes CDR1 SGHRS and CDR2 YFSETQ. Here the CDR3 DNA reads TGCGCCAGCAGCGACTTTGGGGCTAGCGGGAGGTACGAGCAGTACTTC. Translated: CASSDFGASGRYEQYF.

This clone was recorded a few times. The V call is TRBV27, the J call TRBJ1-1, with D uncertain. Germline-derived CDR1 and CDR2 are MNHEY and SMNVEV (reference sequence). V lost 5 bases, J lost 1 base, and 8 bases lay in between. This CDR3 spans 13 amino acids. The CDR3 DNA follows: TGTGCCAGCAGTGACACCTGGAACACTGAAGCTTTCTTT. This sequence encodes CASSDTWNTEAFF.

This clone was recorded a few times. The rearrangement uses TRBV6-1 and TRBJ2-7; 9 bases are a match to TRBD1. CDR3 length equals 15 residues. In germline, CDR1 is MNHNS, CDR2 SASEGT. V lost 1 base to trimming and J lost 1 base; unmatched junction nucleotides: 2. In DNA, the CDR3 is TGTGCCAGCAGTGAAGTGGGGACAGGGTCCTACGAGCAGTACTTC. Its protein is CASSEVGTGSYEQYF.

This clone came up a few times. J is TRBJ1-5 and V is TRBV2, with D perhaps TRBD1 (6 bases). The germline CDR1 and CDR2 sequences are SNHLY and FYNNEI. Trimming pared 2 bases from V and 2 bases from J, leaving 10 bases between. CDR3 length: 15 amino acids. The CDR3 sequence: CASSENSGGNQPQHF. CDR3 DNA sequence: TGTGCCAGCAGTGAAAACTCAGGGGGCAATCAGCCCCAGCATTTT.

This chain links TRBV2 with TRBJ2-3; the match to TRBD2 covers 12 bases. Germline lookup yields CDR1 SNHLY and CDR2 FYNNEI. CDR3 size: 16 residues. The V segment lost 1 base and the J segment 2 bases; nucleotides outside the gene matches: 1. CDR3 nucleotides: TGTGCCAGCAGTGAAGGGACTAGCGGGATCACAGATACGCAGTATTTT. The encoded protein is CASSEGTSGITDTQYF. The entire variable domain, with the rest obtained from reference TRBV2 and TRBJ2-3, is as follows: EPEVTQTPSHQVTQMGQEVILRCVPISNHLYFYWYRQILGQKVEFLVSFYNNEISEKSEIFDDQFSVERPDGSNFTLKIRSTKLEDSAMYFCASSEGTSGITDTQYFGPGTRLTVL.

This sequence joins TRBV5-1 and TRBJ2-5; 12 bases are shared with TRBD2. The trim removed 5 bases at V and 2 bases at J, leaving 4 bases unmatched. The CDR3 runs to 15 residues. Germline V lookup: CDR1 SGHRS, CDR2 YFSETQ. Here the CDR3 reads CASSSGLAGQETQYF. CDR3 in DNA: TGCGCCAGCAGTTCGGGACTAGCGGGTCAAGAGACCCAGTACTTC. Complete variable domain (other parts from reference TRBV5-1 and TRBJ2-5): KAGVTQTPRYLIKTRGQQVTLSCSPISGHRSVSWYQQTPGQGLQFLFEYFSETQRNKGNFPGRFSGRQFSNSRSEMNVSTLELGDSALYLCASSSGLAGQETQYFGPGTRLLVL.

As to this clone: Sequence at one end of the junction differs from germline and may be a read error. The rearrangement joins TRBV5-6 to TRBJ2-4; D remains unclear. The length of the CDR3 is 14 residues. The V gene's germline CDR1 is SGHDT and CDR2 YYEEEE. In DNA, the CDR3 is TGTGCCAGCAGCTCGTGGGCCTTCAAAAACATTCAGTACTTT. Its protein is CASSSWAFKNIQYF.

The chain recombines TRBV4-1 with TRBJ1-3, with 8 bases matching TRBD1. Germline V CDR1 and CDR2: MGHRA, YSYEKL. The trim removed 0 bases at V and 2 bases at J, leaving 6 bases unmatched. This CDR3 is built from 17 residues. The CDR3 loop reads CASSQEVYRGAGNTIYF. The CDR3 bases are TGCGCCAGCAGCCAAGAGGTATACAGGGGGGCTGGAAACACCATATATTTT.

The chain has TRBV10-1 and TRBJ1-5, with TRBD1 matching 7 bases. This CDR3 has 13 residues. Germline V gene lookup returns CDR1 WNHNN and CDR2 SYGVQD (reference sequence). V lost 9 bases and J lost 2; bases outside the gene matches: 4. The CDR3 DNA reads TGCGCCAGGACGACAGGGTGCAATCAGCCCCAGCATTTT. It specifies CARTTGCNQPQHF.

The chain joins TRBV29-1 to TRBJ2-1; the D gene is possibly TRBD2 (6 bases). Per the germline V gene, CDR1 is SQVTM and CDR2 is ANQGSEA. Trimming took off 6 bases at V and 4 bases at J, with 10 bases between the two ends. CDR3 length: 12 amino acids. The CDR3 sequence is CSVVSGYNEQFF. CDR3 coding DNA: TGCAGCGTAGTTAGCGGATACAATGAGCAGTTCTTC.